A selection of T cell receptor beta chains follows, all from one sample in a study of blood T cell repertoires in COVID-19. Here immunoSEQ multiplex PCR was the method, and the copy in TCRdb shows in-frame clones only, minus some. The sample holds roughly 54,000 clones; roughly nine tenths are singletons and the top ten take around 7.2%. The sample comprised peripheral blood. The receptors here all came from a woman aged 55-70 years with active or convalescent COVID-19. Both conserved end residues are part of each CDR3. Each record gives: clone size, V gene, D gene, J gene, CDR3 DNA, CDR3 protein. A D gene is named only where the DNA matches it firmly. Clone size appears in some rows only: once, few, many, or a class for an expanded clone.

NA,TRBV5-5,NA,TRBJ2-7,TGTGCCAGCAACCCTTGGCTCGGGGGAGAGTACGAGCAGTACTTC,CASNPWLGGEYEQYF
NA,TRBV3-1/TRBV3-2,NA,TRBJ1-1,TGTGCCAGCAGCCAACGTGACAGCCGTGAAGCTTTCTTT,CASSQRDSREAFF
NA,TRBV14,TRBD1,TRBJ2-5,TGTGCCAGCAGCACCCGACAGGGCAGAGAGACCCAGTACTTC,CASSTRQGRETQYF
NA,TRBV5-1,NA,TRBJ1-1,TGCGCCAGCAGCTTGCTGGGACTGCGGACGCGGAACACTGAAGCTTTCTTT,CASSLLGLRTRNTEAFF
few,TRBV5-4,NA,TRBJ2-1,TGTGCCAGCAGCGACGTCGGGGTTCTCAATGAGCAGTTCTTC,CASSDVGVLNEQFF
NA,TRBV6-5,TRBD1,TRBJ1-1,TGTGCCAGCAGTAAGGGACAGAGGAACACTGAAGCTTTCTTT,CASSKGQRNTEAFF
NA,TRBV5-4,NA,TRBJ2-5,TGTGCCAGCAGCTTACCCTATCAGGGGGAGACCCAGTACTTC,CASSLPYQGETQYF
NA,TRBV18,NA,TRBJ2-3,TGTGCCAGCTCACCTACCGGGACGCAGTATTTT,CASSPTGTQYF
NA,TRBV9,NA,TRBJ2-3,TGTGCCAGCAGCGTGACTCCTAGCACAGATACGCAGTATTTT,CASSVTPSTDTQYF
NA,TRBV11-3,NA,TRBJ2-1,TGTGCCAGCAGCGACCGGGGTAGCTCCTACAATGAGCAGTTCTTC,CASSDRGSSYNEQFF
NA,TRBV28,NA,TRBJ2-3,TGTGCCAGCAGTTCCGGGACATTGACAGATACGCAGTATTTT,CASSSGTLTDTQYF
NA,TRBV4-1,NA,TRBJ2-5,TGCGCCAGCAGCCACCCGGGAGACGCGTTTGAGACCCAGTACTTC,CASSHPGDAFETQYF
NA,TRBV20-1,TRBD1,TRBJ1-2,TGCAGTGCTATAACAGGGGGCCACACCTTC,CSAITGGHTF
NA,TRBV30,TRBD1,TRBJ1-1,TGTGCCTGGAGTGGGACAGGGTGGGCTTTCTTT,CAWSGTGWAFF
NA,TRBV2,TRBD1,TRBJ1-6,TGTGCCAGCAGAGGGACAGGGGGGAATTCACCCCTCCACTTT,CASRGTGGNSPLHF
NA,TRBV3-1/TRBV3-2,TRBD2,TRBJ2-1,TGTGCCAGCAGCCCCAGCGGGGGCCACAATGAGCAGTTCTTC,CASSPSGGHNEQFF
NA,TRBV4-1,TRBD1,TRBJ1-2,TGCGCCAGCAGCACAGGGGGCACGAACTATGGCTACACCTTC,CASSTGGTNYGYTF
NA,TRBV4-3,NA,TRBJ2-7,TGCGCCAGCAGCCTAACCCTGAGCTCCTACGAGCAGTACTTC,CASSLTLSSYEQYF
once,TRBV9,TRBD1,TRBJ1-4,TGTGCCAGCAGCGTGGGCGACAGGGGCGGGAATGAAAAACTGTTTTTT,CASSVGDRGGNEKLFF
NA,TRBV3-1/TRBV3-2,NA,TRBJ1-1,TGTGCCAGCAGCCAACAGGTTAACACTGAAGCTTTCTTT,CASSQQVNTEAFF
NA,TRBV19,TRBD1,TRBJ1-2,TGTGCCAGTAGGCTTCAGGGGGCACCTAACTATGGCTACACCTTC,CASRLQGAPNYGYTF
NA,TRBV9,NA,TRBJ1-1,TGTGCCAGCAGCGCGGATGGAGGGAATAGAGGAGCTTTCTTT,CASSADGGNRGAFF
NA,TRBV5-6,TRBD1,TRBJ1-2,TGTGCCAGCAGCCGCAGGGACAGGGAATATGGCTACACCTTC,CASSRRDREYGYTF
NA,TRBV7-2,TRBD1,TRBJ2-7,TGTGCCAGCAGCTTAGGACAGGGAAGCACCTACGAGCAGTACTTC,CASSLGQGSTYEQYF
NA,TRBV6-2/TRBV6-3,NA,TRBJ2-7,TGTGCCAGCAGTTATTTTACACGTGGCGAGCAGTACTTC,CASSYFTRGEQYF
NA,TRBV24-1,TRBD2,TRBJ2-5,TGTGCCACCAGCCCTGGGCGGGGGGGCCCAGAGACCCAGTACTTC,CATSPGRGGPETQYF
NA,TRBV4-2,NA,TRBJ2-1,TGTGCCAGCAGCCAAGATCGAGCCCCCTACAATGAGCAGTTCTTC,CASSQDRAPYNEQFF
NA,TRBV6-2/TRBV6-3,NA,TRBJ2-7,TGTGCCAGCAGTTACTCGCGGGAAATCCACGAGCAGTACTTC,CASSYSREIHEQYF
NA,TRBV21-1,NA,TRBJ2-3,TGTGCCAGCAGCATTAGCGGGCGTAGCACAGATACGCAGTATTTT,CASSISGRSTDTQYF
NA,TRBV28,NA,TRBJ2-3,TGTGCCAGCAGTCCCAGAACCACACACACAGATACGCAGTATTTT,CASSPRTTHTDTQYF
NA,TRBV14,TRBD1,TRBJ1-1,TGTGCCAGCAGCCAAGAAGCAGGGACAGGGTTGGGGTACACTGAAGCTTTCTTT,CASSQEAGTGLGYTEAFF
NA,TRBV13,NA,TRBJ2-5,TGTGCCAGCAGCCAGGGACACCCGATGACCCAGTACTTC,CASSQGHPMTQYF
NA,TRBV19,NA,TRBJ2-7,TGTGCCAGTAGCCCAACAGGGTACGAGCAGTACTTC,CASSPTGYEQYF
NA,TRBV21-1,NA,TRBJ1-2,TGTGCCAGCAGCAGGGTACAGGGGTACTATGGCTACACCTTC,CASSRVQGYYGYTF
NA,TRBV21-1,NA,TRBJ2-4,TGTGCCAGCAGCACACAGCCCGGGACAGGGGGCTATGAGGCCAAAAACATTCAGTACTTC,CASSTQPGTGGYEAKNIQYF
NA,TRBV30,TRBD1,TRBJ1-5,TGTGCCTGGAGTGTAAACAGGGGGGGTAATAGCAATCAGCCCCAGCATTTT,CAWSVNRGGNSNQPQHF
NA,TRBV6-2/TRBV6-3,TRBD2,TRBJ2-1,TGTGCCAGCAGTTTACTGACTAGCGGGGCGAAGAATGAGCAGTTCTTC,CASSLLTSGAKNEQFF
NA,TRBV5-6,NA,TRBJ2-1,TGTGCCAGCAGCTTACTACTAATCAATGAGCAGTTCTTC,CASSLLLINEQFF
once,TRBV28,NA,TRBJ1-2,TGTGCCAGCACCACCTGGTCCAGTCGGGGGGCTTTC,CASTTWSSRGAF
NA,TRBV3-1/TRBV3-2,NA,TRBJ1-1,TGTGCCAGCAGCCAACAGGGGAGAGGGCCTGAAGCTTTCTTT,CASSQQGRGPEAFF
once,TRBV4-1,NA,TRBJ2-4,TGCGCCAGCAGCCTAGCGGGACAGGGAAACATTCAGTACTTC,CASSLAGQGNIQYF
NA,TRBV11-3,NA,TRBJ2-2,TGTGCCAGCAGCTTAGCCGGGATTGGGGCCGGGGAGCTGTTTTTT,CASSLAGIGAGELFF